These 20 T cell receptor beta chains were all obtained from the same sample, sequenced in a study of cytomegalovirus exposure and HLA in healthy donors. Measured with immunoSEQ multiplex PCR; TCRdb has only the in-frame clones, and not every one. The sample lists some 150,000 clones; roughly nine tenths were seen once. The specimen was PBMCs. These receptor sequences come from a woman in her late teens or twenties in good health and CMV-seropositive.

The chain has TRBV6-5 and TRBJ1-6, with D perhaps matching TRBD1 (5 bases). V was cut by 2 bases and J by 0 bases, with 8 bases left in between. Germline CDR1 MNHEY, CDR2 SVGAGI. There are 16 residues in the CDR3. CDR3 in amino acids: CASSYGGSSYNSPLHF. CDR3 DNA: TGTGCCAGCAGTTACGGGGGGAGCTCCTATAATTCACCCCTCCACTTT.

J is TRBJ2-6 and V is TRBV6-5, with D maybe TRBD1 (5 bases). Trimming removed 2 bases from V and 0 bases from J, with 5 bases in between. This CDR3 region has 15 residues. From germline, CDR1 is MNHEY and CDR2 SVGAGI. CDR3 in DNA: TGTGCCAGCAGTTACAGGGGCTCTGGGGCCAACGTCCTGACTTTC. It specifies CASSYRGSGANVLTF.

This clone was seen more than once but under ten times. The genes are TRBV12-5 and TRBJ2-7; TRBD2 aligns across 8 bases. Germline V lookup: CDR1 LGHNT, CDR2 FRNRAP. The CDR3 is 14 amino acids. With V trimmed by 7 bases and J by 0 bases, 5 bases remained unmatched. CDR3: CASASSGSSYEQYF. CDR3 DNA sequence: TGTGCTAGTGCCTCGAGCGGGAGCTCCTACGAGCAGTACTTC.

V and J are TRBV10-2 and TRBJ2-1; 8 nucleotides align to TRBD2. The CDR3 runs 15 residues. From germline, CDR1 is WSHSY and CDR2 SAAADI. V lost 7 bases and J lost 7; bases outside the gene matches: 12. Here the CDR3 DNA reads TGCGCCAGCACCACCTCGGGGGGGCCCGGTAATGAGCAGTTCTTC. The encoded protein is CASTTSGGPGNEQFF.

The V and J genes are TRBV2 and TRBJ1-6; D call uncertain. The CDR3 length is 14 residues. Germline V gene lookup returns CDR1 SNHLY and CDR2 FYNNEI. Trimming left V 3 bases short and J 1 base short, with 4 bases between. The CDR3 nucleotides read TGTGCCAGCAGTGATAGTTCCTATAATTCACCCCTCCACTTT. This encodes CASSDSSYNSPLHF.

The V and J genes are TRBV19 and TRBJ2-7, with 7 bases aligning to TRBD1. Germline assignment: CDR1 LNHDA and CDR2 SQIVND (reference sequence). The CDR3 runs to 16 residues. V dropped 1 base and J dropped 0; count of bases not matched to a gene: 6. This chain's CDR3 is CASSIGGQPSSYEQYF. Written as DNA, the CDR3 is TGTGCCAGTAGTATAGGGGGACAGCCTAGCTCCTACGAGCAGTACTTC.

CDR3 amino acids: CASSILGQGSPSPLHF. Written as DNA, the CDR3 is TGCGCCAGCAGCATATTGGGACAGGGTTCACCTTCACCCCTCCACTTT. The chain couples TRBV5-1 to TRBJ1-6, with 9 bases that match TRBD1. The CDR3 is made up of 16 amino acids. Unmatched junction bases numbered 11, after V lost 4 bases and J lost 9 bases. Germline V lookup: CDR1 SGHRS, CDR2 YFSETQ.

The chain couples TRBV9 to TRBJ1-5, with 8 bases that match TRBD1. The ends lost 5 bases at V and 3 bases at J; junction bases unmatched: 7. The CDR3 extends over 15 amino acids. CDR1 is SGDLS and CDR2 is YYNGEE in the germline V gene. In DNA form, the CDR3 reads TGTGCCAGCAGTCCGACAGGGGTGGACAATCAGCCCCAGCATTTT. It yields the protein CASSPTGVDNQPQHF.

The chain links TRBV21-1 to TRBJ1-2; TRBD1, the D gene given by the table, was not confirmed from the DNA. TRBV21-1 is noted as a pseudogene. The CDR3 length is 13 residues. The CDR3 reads CASSRQGIYGYTF. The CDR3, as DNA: TGTGCCAGCTCTAGACAGGGGATCTATGGCTACACCTTC.

CDR3 DNA: TGTGCCAGCAGGCCCGACAGGGCGCAAGAGACCCAGTACTTC. Translating gives CASRPDRAQETQYF. The chain combines TRBV6-5 with TRBJ2-5, with 7 bases fitting TRBD1. J was trimmed by 2 bases and V by 6 bases; bases with no gene match: 6. Looked up from germline, CDR1 is MNHEY and CDR2 is SVGAGI. The CDR3 has 14 residues.

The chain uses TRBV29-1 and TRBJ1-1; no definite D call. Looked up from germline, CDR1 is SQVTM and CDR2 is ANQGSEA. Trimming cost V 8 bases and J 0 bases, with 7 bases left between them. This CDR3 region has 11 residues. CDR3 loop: CSYHLNTEAFF. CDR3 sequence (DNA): TGCAGCTACCACTTGAACACTGAAGCTTTCTTT.

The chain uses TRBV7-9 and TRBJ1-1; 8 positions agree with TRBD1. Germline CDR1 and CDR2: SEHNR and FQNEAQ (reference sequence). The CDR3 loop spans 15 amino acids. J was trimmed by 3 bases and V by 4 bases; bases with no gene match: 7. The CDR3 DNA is TGTGCCAGCAGCTCAGCGGACAGGGTGGACACTGAAGCTTTCTTT. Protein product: CASSSADRVDTEAFF.

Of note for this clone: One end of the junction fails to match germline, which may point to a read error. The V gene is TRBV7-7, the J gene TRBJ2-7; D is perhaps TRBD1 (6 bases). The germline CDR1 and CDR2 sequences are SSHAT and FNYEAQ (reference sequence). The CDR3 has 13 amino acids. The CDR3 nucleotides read TGTGCTAGCAGCCGGGACATGGGCTACGAGCAGTACTTC. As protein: CASSRDMGYEQYF. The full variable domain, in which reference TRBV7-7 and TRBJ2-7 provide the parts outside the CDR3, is GAGVSQSPRYKVTKRGQDVTLRCDPISSHATLYWYQQALGQGPEFLTYFNYEAQPDKSGLPSDRFSAERPEGSISTLTIQRTEQRDSAMYRCASSRDMGYEQYFGPGTRLTVT.

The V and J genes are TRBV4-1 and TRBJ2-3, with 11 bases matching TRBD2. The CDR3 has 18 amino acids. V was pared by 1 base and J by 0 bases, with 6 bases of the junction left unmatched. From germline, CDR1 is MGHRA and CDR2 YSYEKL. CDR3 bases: TGCGCCAGCAGCCAAGGCCCTAGCGGGGGGACTAGCACAGATACGCAGTATTTT. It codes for CASSQGPSGGTSTDTQYF.

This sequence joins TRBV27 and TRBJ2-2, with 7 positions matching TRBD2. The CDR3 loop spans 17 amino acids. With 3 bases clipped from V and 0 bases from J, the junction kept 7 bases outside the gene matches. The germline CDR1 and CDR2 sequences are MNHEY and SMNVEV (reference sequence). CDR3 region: CASSFFPGRANTGELFF. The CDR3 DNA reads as TGTGCCAGCAGTTTCTTCCCGGGGAGGGCGAACACCGGGGAGCTGTTTTTT.

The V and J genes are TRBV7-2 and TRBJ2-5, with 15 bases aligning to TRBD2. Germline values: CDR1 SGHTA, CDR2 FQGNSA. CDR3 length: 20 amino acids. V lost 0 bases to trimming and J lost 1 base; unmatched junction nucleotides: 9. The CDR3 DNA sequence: TGTGCCAGCAGCTTAGCGTGGGGACTAGCGGGGGGCCCTAGCCAAGAGACCCAGTACTTC. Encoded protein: CASSLAWGLAGGPSQETQYF.

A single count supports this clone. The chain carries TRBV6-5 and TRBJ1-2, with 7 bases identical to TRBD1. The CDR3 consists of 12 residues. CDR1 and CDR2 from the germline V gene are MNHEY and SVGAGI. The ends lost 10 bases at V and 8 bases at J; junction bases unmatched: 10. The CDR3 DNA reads TGTGCCATATTAGGACAGGACGGGGGCTACACCTTC. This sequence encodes CAILGQDGGYTF.

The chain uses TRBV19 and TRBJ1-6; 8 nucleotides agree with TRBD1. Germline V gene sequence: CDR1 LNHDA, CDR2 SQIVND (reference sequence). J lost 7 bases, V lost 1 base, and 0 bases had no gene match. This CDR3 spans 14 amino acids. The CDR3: CASSIGQGNSPLHF. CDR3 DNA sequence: TGTGCCAGTAGTATAGGACAGGGGAATTCACCCCTCCACTTT.

CDR3 loop: CASSAGQVKETQYF. CDR3 bases: TGTGCCAGCAGCGCTGGACAGGTGAAAGAGACCCAGTACTTC. J is TRBJ2-5 and V is TRBV9; 7 bases match TRBD1. This CDR3 contains 14 residues. J lost 3 bases, V lost 3 bases, and 5 bases had no gene match. Germline V CDR1 and CDR2: SGDLS, YYNGEE. Full variable domain (remainder filled in from reference TRBV9 and TRBJ2-5): DSGVTQTPKHLITATGQRVTLRCSPRSGDLSVYWYQQSLDQGLQFLIQYYNGEERAKGNILERFSAQQFPDLHSELNLSSLELGDSALYFCASSAGQVKETQYFGPGTRLLVL.

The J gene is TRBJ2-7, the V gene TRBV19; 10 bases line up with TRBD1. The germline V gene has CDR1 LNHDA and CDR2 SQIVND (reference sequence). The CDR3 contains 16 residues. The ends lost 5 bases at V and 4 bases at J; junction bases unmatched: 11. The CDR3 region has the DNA TGTGCCAGTAGTGCCCTCCCGGGACAGGGGAAGTACGAGCAGTACTTC. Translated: CASSALPGQGKYEQYF.